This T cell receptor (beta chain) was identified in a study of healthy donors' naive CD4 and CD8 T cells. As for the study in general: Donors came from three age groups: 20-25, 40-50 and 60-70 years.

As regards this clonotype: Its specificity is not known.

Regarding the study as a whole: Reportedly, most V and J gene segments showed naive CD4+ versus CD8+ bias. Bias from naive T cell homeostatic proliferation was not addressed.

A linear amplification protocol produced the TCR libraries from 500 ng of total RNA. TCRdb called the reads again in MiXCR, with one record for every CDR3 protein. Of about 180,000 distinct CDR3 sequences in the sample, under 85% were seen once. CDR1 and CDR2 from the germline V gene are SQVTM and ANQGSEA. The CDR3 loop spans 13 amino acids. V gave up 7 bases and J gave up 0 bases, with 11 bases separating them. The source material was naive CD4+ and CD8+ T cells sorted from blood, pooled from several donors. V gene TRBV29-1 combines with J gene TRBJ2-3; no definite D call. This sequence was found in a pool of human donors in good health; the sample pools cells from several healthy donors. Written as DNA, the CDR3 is TGCAGCGCCCGGAAGGCCAGCACAGATACGCAGTATTTT. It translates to CSARKASTDTQYF.